This T cell receptor (beta chain) was identified in a study of Ad26.COV2.S vaccination and SARS-CoV-2 variants. Study information: Intramuscularly, Ad26.COV2.S was given either once or twice, 56 days apart.

As to treatment: around 19 received Ad26.COV2.S at low or high dose, single or two shots; about 5 received placebo; per-sample allocation not given. Samples analyzed were those drawn on day 63 after the first vaccine or placebo injection. An Ad26 vector expressing Wuhan-strain SARS-CoV-2 spike constituted the vaccine. This CDR3 has 14 amino acids. V lost 0 bases and J lost 2, with 8 bases in between. Germline-derived CDR1 and CDR2 are SGHNT and YYREEE (reference sequence). In the case of this clone: This specimen includes other DNA sequences encoding the same CDR3.

Only in-frame clones appear in the TCRdb table, and some are missing; sequencing was by immunoSEQ multiplex PCR. Among about 420,000 clones listed, roughly 90% were seen once. This TCR derives from a person between 18 and 59 years old who received the Ad26.COV2.S COVID-19 vaccine or a placebo. This specimen consisted of peripheral blood, obtained in a trial of Ad26.COV2.S vaccine versus placebo. The chain is built from TRBV5-4 and TRBJ2-5; D call uncertain. The CDR3, as DNA: TGTGCCAGCAGCTTGGGACTGGATCAAGAGACCCAGTACTTC. It is translated as CASSLGLDQETQYF.